This paragraph reports one TCR beta chain. CDR1 GTSNPN and CDR2 SVGIG come from the germline V gene (reference sequence). V was clipped by 3 bases and J by 1 base, with 9 bases between them. CDR3 length equals 13 residues. The data are from a study of control samples from healthy donors and cancer patients. Measured with immunoSEQ multiplex PCR; TCRdb has only the in-frame clones, and not every one. The sample carries 100,000 to 150,000 clones, about 90% recorded once. Sequencing used blood. This receptor was taken from a woman aged 45-65 years in good health. This chain uses TRBV30 with TRBJ1-1; D is uncertain. The CDR3 loop reads CAWRAGQNTEAFF. CDR3 coding DNA: TGTGCCTGGAGGGCCGGCCAGAACACTGAAGCTTTCTTT.